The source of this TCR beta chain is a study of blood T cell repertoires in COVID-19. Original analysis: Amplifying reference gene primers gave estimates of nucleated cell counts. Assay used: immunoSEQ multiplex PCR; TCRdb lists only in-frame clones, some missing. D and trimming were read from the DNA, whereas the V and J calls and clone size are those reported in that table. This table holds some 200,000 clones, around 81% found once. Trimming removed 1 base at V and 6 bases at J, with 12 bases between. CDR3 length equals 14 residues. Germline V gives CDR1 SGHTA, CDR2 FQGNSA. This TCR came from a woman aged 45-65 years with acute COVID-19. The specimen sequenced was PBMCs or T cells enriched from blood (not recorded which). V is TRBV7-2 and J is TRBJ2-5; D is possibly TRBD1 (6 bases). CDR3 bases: TGTGCCAGCAGCTTAGAAAGGGGGTCGAAGACCCAGTACTTC. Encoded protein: CASSLERGSKTQYF.